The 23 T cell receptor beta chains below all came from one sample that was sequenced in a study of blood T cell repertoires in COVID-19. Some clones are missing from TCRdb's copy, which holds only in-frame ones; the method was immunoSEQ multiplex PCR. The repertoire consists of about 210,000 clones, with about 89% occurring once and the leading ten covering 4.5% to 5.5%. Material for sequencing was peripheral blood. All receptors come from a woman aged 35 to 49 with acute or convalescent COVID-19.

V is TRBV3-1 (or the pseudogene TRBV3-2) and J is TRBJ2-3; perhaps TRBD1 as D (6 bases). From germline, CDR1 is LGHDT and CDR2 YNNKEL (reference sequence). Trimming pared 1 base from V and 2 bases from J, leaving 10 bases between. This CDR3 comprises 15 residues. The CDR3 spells CASSQGDRPTDTQYF. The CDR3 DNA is TGTGCCAGCAGCCAAGGAGACAGGCCCACAGATACGCAGTATTTT.

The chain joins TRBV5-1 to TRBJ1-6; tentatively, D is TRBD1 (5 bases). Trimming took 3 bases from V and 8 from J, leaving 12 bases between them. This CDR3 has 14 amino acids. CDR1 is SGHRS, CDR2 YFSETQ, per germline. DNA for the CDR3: TGCGCCAGCAGCTGGGGGGACCCGGATTCACCCCTCCACTTT. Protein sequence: CASSWGDPDSPLHF. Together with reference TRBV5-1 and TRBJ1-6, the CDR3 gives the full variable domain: KAGVTQTPRYLIKTRGQQVTLSCSPISGHRSVSWYQQTPGQGLQFLFEYFSETQRNKGNFPGRFSGRQFSNSRSEMNVSTLELGDSALYLCASSWGDPDSPLHFGNGTRLTVT.

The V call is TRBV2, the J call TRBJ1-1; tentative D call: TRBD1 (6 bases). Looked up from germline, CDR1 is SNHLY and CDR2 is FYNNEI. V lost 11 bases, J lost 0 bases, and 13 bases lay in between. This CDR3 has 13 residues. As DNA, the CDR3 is TGTGCCCCAGTGGGGGCCTTGAACACTGAAGCTTTCTTT. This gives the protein CAPVGALNTEAFF.

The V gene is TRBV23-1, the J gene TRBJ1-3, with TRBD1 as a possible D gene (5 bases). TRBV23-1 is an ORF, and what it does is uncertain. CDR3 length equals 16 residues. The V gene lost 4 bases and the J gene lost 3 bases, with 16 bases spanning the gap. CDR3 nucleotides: TGCGCCAGCAGTCTCCCCGGGGGGAAAAGTGGAAACACCATATATTTT. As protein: CASSLPGGKSGNTIYF.

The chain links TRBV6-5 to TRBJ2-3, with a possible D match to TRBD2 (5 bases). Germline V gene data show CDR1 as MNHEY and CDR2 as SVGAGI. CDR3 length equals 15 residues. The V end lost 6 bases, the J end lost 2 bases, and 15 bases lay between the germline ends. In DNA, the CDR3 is TGTGCCAGCAGCACTAGGACGAGGCTCACAGATACGCAGTATTTT. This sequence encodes CASSTRTRLTDTQYF.

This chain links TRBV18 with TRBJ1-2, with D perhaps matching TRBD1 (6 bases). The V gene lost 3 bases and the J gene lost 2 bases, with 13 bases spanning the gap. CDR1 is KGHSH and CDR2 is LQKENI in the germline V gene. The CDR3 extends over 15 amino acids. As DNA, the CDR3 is TGTGCCAGCTCACCCATTCCAGGGGCAAACTATGGCTACACCTTC. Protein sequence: CASSPIPGANYGYTF.

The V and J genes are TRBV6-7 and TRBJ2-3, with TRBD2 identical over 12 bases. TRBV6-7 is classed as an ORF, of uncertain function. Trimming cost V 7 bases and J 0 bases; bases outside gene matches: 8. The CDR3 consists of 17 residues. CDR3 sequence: CASTSWTSGVSTDTQYF. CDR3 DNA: TGTGCCAGCACCTCCTGGACTAGCGGGGTTAGCACAGATACGCAGTATTTT.

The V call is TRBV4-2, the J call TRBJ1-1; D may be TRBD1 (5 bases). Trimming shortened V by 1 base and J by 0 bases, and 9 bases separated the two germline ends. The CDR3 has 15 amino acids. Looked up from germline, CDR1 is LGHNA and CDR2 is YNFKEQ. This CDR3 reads CASSQGTGMNTEAFF. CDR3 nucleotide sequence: TGTGCCAGCAGCCAAGGAACAGGAATGAACACTGAAGCTTTCTTT.

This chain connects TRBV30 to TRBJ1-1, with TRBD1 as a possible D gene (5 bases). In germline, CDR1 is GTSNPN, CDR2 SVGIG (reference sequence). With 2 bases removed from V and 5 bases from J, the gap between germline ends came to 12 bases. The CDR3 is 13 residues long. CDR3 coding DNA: TGTGCCTGGAGTTTGCAGGGAAATACTGAAGCTTTCTTT. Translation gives CAWSLQGNTEAFF.

The CDR3: CASSLDGGGYGYTF. DNA for the CDR3: TGCGCCAGCAGCTTGGATGGGGGAGGCTATGGCTACACCTTC. This chain joins TRBV5-1 and TRBJ1-2; D might be TRBD1 (5 bases). The CDR3 has 14 residues. The V and J ends lost 0 bases and 4 bases respectively, with 10 bases between them. Looked up from germline, CDR1 is SGHRS and CDR2 is YFSETQ.

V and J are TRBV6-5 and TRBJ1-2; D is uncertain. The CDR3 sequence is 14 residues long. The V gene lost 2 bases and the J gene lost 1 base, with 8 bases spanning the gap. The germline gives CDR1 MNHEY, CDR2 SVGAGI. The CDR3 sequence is CASSYRGSNYGYTF. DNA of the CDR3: TGTGCCAGCAGTTACCGAGGCAGTAACTATGGCTACACCTTC.

The CDR3 reads CASSIGDRGVGYTF. The CDR3, as DNA: TGTGCCAGTAGTATTGGGGACAGGGGAGTCGGCTACACCTTC. The chain links TRBV19 to TRBJ1-2; 10 bases line up with TRBD1. This CDR3 contains 14 residues. Trimming at V came to 3 bases and at J to 8 bases, leaving 6 bases not matched to a gene. CDR1 is LNHDA, CDR2 SQIVND, per germline (reference sequence). The entire variable domain, with the rest obtained from reference TRBV19 and TRBJ1-2, is as follows: DGGITQSPKYLFRKEGQNVTLSCEQNLNHDAMYWYRQDPGQGLRLIYYSQIVNDFQKGDIAEGYSVSREKKESFPLTVTSAQKNPTAFYLCASSIGDRGVGYTFGSGTRLTVV.

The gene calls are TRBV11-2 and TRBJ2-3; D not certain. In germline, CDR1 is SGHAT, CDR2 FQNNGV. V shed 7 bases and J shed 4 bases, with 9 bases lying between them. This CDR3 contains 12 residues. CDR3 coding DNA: TGTGCCAGCAATGAACTTCCAGATACGCAGTATTTT. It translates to CASNELPDTQYF.

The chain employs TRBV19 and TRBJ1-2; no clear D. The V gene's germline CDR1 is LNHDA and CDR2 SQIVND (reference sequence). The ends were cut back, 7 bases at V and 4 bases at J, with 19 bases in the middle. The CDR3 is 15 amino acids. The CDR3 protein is CASTLAPARGYGYTF. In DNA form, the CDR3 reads TGTGCCAGTACCCTGGCCCCAGCACGCGGCTATGGCTACACCTTC.

The CDR3 nucleotides read TGTGCCAGCAGTATACGCCTCGGCAGGAACCAGCCCCAGCATTTT. It specifies CASSIRLGRNQPQHF. J is TRBJ1-5 and V is TRBV6-5; D is undetermined. Trimming stripped 5 bases from V and 7 bases from J, with 18 bases between. The CDR3 has 15 amino acids. The germline CDR1 and CDR2 sequences are MNHEY and SVGAGI.

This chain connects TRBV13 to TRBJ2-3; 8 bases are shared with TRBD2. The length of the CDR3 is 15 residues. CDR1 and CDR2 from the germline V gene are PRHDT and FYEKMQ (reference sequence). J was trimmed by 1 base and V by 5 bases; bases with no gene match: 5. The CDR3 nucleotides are TGTGCCAGCAGCCCGCGGGGGGCCCGCACAGATACGCAGTATTTT. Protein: CASSPRGARTDTQYF.

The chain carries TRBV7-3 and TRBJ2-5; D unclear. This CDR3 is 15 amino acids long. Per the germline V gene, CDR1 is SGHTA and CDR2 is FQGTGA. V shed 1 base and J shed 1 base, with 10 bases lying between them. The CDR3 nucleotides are TGTGCCAGCAGCTTAAGGGCCAGCTCCCAAGAGACCCAGTACTTC. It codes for CASSLRASSQETQYF.

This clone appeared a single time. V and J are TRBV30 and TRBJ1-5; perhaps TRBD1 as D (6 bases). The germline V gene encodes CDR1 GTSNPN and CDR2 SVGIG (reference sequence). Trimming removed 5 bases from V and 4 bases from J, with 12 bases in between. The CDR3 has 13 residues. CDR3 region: CAWGGQGNQPQHF. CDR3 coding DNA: TGTGCCTGGGGTGGGCAGGGGAATCAGCCCCAGCATTTT.

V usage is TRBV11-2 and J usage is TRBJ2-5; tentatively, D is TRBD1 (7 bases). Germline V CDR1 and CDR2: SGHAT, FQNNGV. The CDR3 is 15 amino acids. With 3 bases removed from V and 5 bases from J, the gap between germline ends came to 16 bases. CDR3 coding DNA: TGTGCCAGCAGCTTCAGGGGGGCAGGGGCGGAGACCCAGTACTTC. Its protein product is CASSFRGAGAETQYF.

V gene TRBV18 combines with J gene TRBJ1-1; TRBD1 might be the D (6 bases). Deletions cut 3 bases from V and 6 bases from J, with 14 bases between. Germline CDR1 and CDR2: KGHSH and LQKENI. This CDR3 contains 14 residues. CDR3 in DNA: TGTGCCAGCTCACCCGACCAGGGGTACGCTGAAGCTTTCTTT. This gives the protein CASSPDQGYAEAFF.

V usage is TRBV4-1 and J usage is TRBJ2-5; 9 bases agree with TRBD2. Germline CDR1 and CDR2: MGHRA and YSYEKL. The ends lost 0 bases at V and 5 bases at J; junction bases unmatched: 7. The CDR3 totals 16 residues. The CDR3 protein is CASSQDPGLAGETQYF. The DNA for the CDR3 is TGCGCCAGCAGCCAAGATCCGGGACTAGCAGGGGAGACCCAGTACTTC.

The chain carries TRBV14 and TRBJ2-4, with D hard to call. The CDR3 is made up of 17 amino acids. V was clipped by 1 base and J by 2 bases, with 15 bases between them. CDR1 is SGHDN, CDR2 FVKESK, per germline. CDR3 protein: CASSQGPFFGPKNIQYF. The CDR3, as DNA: TGTGCCAGCAGCCAAGGTCCGTTCTTCGGTCCCAAAAACATTCAGTACTTC.

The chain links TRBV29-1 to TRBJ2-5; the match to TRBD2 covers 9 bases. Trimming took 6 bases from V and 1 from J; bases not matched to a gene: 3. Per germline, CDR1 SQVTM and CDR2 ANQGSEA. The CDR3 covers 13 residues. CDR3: CSVVAGVQETQYF. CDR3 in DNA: TGCAGCGTAGTAGCGGGGGTCCAAGAGACCCAGTACTTC.